This T cell receptor beta chain was captured in a study of T cell clonality in common variable immunodeficiency. Both groups were predominantly of Caucasian heritage. The study's findings and limits: Repertoire-complication correlations in CVID were limited by patient heterogeneity.

This clone appeared many times. The antigen is undetermined. Here immunoSEQ multiplex PCR was the method, and the copy in TCRdb shows in-frame clones only, minus some. This set yields over 55,000 clones and no singletons; the top ten hold around 1.6%. Sequencing was done on a sample of peripheral blood mononuclear cells. This TCR was sampled from a person between 18 and 75 years old in good health.

This CDR3 reads CASSLPRQGAGTEAFF. The CDR3 DNA, read in part, is TGTGCCAGCAGTCTTCCCCGACAGGGGGCCGGAACTGAA. The rearrangement links TRBV27 to TRBJ1-1; TRBD1 matches at 10 bases. The read ends 3 residues shy of where the CDR3 ends; the end is completed using the germline J gene. J gave up 5 bases and V 5 bases, and 11 bases lay outside the gene matches. From germline, CDR1 is MNHEY and CDR2 SMNVEV (reference sequence). The CDR3 is 16 amino acids.